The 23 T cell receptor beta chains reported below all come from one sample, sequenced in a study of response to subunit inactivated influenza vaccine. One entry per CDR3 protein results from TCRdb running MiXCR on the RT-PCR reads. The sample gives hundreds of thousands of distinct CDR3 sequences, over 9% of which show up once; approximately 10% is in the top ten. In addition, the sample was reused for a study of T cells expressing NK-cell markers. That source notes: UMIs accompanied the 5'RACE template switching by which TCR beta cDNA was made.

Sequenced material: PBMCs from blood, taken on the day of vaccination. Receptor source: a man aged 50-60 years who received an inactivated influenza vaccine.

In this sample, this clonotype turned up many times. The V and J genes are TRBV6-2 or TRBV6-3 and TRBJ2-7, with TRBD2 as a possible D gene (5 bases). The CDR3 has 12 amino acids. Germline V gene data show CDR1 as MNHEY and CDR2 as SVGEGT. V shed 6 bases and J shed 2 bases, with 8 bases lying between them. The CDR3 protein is CASSSGAYEQYF. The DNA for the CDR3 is TGTGCCAGCAGCTCCGGGGCCTACGAGCAGTACTTC.

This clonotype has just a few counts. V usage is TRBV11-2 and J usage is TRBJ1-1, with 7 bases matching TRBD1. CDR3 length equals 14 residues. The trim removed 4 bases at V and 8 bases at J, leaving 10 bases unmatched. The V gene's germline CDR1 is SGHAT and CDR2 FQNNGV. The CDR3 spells CASSYSLTGTEAFF. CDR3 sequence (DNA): TGTGCCAGCAGCTACTCCTTGACAGGGACCGAAGCTTTCTTT.

The CDR3 region is CASSLVGEDGTQYF. In DNA, the CDR3 is TGCGCCAGCAGCTTGGTCGGCGAAGACGGGACCCAGTACTTC. The chain employs TRBV5-1 and TRBJ2-5; no firm D call. The V end lost 0 bases, the J end lost 7 bases, and 13 bases lay between the germline ends. There are 14 residues in the CDR3. Germline values: CDR1 SGHRS, CDR2 YFSETQ.

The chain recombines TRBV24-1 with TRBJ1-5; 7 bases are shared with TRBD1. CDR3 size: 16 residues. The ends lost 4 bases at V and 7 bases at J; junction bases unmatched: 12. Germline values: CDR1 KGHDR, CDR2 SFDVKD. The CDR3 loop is CATSEPDRAYGQPQHF. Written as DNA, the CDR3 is TGTGCCACCAGTGAACCTGACAGGGCATACGGCCAGCCCCAGCATTTT.

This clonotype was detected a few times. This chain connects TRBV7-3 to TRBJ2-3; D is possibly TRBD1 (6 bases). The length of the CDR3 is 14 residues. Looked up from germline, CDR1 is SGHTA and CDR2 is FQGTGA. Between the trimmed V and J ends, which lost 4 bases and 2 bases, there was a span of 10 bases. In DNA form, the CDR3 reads TGTGCCAGCAGCTACACAGGGTCCACAGATACGCAGTATTTT. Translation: CASSYTGSTDTQYF.

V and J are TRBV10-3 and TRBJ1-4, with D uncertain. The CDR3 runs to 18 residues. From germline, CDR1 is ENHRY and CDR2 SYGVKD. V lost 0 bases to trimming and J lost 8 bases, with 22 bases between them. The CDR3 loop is CAISESTSGGRLGEKLFF. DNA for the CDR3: TGTGCCATCAGTGAGTCGACATCGGGCGGGCGCCTCGGGGAAAAACTGTTTTTT.

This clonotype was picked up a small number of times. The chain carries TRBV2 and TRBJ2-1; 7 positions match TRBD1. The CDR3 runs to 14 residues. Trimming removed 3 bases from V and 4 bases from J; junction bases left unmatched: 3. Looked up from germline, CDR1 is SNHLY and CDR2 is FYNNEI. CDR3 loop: CASSDRTGYNEQFF. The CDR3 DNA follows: TGTGCCAGCAGTGACCGGACAGGTTACAATGAGCAGTTCTTC.

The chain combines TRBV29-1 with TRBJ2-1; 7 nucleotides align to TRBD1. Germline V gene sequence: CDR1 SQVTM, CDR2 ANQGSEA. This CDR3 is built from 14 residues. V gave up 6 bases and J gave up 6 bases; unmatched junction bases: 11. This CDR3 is CSVDYRGQRNEQFF. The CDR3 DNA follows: TGCAGCGTCGACTATAGGGGGCAACGCAATGAGCAGTTCTTC.

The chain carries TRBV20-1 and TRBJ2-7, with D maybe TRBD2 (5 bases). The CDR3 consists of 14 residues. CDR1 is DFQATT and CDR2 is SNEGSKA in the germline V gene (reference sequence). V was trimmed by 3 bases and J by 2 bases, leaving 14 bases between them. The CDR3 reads CSASPGYSPYEQYF. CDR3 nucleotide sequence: TGCAGTGCTAGTCCGGGATACTCACCCTACGAGCAGTACTTC.

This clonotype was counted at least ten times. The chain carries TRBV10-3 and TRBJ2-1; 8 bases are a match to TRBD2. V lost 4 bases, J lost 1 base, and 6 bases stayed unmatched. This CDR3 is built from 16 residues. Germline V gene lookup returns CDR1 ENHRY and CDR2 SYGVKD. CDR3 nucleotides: TGTGCCATCAGTGCCCCCGGGACTAGTTCCTACAATGAGCAGTTCTTC. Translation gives CAISAPGTSSYNEQFF.

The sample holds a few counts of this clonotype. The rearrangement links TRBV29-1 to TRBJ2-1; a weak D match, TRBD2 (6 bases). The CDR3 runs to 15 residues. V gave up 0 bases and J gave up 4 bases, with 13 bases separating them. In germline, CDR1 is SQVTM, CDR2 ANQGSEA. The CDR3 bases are TGCAGCGTTGAAGATCTGGCGGGAACTTACAATGAGCAGTTCTTC. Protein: CSVEDLAGTYNEQFF.

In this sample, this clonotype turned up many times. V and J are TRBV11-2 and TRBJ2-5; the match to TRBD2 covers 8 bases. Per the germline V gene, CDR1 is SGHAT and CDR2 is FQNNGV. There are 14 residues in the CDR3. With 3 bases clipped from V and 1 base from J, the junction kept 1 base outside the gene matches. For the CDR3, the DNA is TGTGCCAGCAGCTTTAGCGGGGTCCAAGAGACCCAGTACTTC. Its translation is CASSFSGVQETQYF.

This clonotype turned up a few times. The CDR3 loop reads CASRGHQETQYF. The DNA for the CDR3 is TGCGCCAGCAGGGGCCATCAAGAGACCCAGTACTTC. The rearrangement links TRBV10-2 to TRBJ2-5; no firm D call. V lost 6 bases to trimming and J lost 2 bases, with 7 bases between them. There are 12 residues in the CDR3. CDR1 is WSHSY, CDR2 SAAADI, per germline.

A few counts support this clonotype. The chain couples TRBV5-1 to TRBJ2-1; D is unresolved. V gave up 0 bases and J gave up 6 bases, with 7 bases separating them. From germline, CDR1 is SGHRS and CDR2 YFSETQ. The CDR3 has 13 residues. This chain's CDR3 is CASSLEVFNEQFF. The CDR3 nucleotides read TGCGCCAGCAGCTTGGAAGTGTTCAATGAGCAGTTCTTC.

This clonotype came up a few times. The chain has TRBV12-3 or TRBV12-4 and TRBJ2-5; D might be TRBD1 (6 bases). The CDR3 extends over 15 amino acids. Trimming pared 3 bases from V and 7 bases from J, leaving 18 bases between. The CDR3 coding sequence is TGTGCCAGCAGTTTGCCCAACAGACAGGTTGGGACCCAGTACTTC. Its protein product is CASSLPNRQVGTQYF.

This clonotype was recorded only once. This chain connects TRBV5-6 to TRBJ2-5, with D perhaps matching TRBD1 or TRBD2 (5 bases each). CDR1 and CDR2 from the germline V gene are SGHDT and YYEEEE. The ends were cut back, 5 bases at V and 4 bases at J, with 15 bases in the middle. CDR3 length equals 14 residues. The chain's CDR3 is CASSPGPEGETQYF. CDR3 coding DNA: TGTGCCAGCAGTCCGGGACCGGAAGGAGAGACCCAGTACTTC.

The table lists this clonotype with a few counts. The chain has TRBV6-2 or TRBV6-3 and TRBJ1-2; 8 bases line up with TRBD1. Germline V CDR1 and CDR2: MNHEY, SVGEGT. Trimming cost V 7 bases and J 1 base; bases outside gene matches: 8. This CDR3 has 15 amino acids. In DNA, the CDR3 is TGTGCCAGCACCTACCCGGGACAGGATAACTATGGCTACACCTTC. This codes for CASTYPGQDNYGYTF.

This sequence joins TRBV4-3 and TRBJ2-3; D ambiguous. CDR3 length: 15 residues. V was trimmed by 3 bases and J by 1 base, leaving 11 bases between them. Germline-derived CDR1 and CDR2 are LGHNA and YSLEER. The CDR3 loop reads CASSQGFSGTDTQYF. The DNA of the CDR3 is TGCGCCAGCAGCCAGGGTTTCTCGGGCACAGATACGCAGTATTTT.

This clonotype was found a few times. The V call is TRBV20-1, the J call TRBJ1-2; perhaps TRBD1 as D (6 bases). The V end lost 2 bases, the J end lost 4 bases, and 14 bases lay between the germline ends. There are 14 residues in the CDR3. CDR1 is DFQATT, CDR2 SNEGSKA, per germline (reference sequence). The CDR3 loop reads CSARPGAAPYGYTF. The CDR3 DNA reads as TGCAGTGCTAGACCGGGGGCGGCACCCTATGGCTACACCTTC.

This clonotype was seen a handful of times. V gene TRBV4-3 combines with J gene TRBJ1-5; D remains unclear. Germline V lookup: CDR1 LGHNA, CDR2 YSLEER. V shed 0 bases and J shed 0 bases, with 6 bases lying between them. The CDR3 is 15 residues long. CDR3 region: CASSQEASSNQPQHF. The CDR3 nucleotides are TGCGCCAGCAGCCAAGAGGCAAGTAGCAATCAGCCCCAGCATTTT.

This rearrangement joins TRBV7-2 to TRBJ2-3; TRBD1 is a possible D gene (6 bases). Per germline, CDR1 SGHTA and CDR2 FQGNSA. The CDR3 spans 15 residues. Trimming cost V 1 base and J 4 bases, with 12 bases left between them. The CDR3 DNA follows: TGTGCCAGCAGCTTAGTGGTGGGGGCCCCAGATACGCAGTATTTT. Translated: CASSLVVGAPDTQYF.

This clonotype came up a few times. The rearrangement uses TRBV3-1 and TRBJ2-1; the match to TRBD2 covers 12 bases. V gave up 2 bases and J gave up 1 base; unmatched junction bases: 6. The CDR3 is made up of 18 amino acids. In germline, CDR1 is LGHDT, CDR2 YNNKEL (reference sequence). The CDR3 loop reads CASSQWTSGIPSYNEQFF. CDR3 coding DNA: TGTGCCAGCAGCCAATGGACTAGCGGGATCCCTTCCTACAATGAGCAGTTCTTC.

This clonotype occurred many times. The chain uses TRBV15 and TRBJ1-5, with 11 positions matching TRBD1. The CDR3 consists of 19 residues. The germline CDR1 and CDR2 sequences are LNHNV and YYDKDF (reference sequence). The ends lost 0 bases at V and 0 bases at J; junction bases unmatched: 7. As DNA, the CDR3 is TGTGCCACCAGCAGAGATTCCCCGGGACAGGGGGATAGCAATCAGCCCCAGCATTTT. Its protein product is CATSRDSPGQGDSNQPQHF.